This T cell receptor beta chain was identified during a study of T cell responses to AZD1222 COVID-19 vaccine. Background on the study: Both about-4-week and about-12-week second-dose recipients were combined.

Concerning this clone: Its antigen is not identified. Distinct nucleotide sequences in the sample also encode this CDR3.

V was shortened by 0 bases and J by 4 bases, with 13 bases between the two germline ends. CDR1 and CDR2 (germline): SGHVS, FNYEAQ. CDR3 size: 15 residues. Study findings and constraints: Mostly white British, mostly female donors; authors suggested clonal diversity may be underestimated. Close to half of all spike-specific TCRs reportedly target regions of the variants that are unmutated. Distributed over spike, vaccine-associated CD4 TCRs predominated at 160-218 and 743-854.

Assay used: immunoSEQ multiplex PCR; TCRdb lists only in-frame clones, some missing. The sample includes 130,000 to 150,000 clones, just over 90% seen only once; the top ten take approximately 2.1%. J is TRBJ2-7 and V is TRBV7-6; D perhaps matches TRBD2 (5 bases). This sequence was found in an adult in good health. Here the sequenced sample was peripheral blood, taken on day 0 of AZD1222 vaccination. The CDR3 DNA follows: TGTGCCAGCAGCTTAGCCCCGGACTCGTCGTACGAGCAGTACTTC. Translating gives CASSLAPDSSYEQYF.